This T cell receptor (beta chain) was obtained from a study of T-cell reconstitution after alpha-beta-depleted transplantation in children. Unique molecular identifiers were incorporated when the TCRbeta library was constructed. TCRdb processed the PCR reads anew with MiXCR; each CDR3 protein has one entry. Of hundreds of thousands of distinct CDR3 sequences listed, about a sixth were seen once; the top ten hold 3% to 3.5%. CDR1 is DFQATT, CDR2 SNEGSKA, per germline (reference sequence). CDR3 length equals 15 residues. Trimming at V came to 5 bases and at J to 4 bases, leaving 8 bases not matched to a gene.

The receptor was derived from a human donor who donated a stem cell graft to a child with acute lymphoblastic leukemia. V gene TRBV20-1 combines with J gene TRBJ2-3; 11 bases are a match to TRBD2. The sample in question was PBMCs from the stem cell graft donor, obtained from the stem cell graft. The CDR3 nucleotides read TGCAGTGCTGAGCCTAGCGGGAGGATCGCAGATACGCAGTATTTT. Translation gives CSAEPSGRIADTQYF.